The 9 T cell receptor beta chains below all came from one sample that was sequenced in a study of cytomegalovirus exposure and HLA in healthy donors. Primers: 60 Vbeta forward and 13 Jbeta reverse. TCRdb's copy holds only in-frame clones and misses some; the assay was immunoSEQ multiplex PCR. Among 140,000 or so clones listed, approximately 79% were seen once. Sequencing input: PBMCs. The receptors come from a man between 18 and 29 years old in good health and CMV-seropositive.

This chain connects TRBV27 to TRBJ2-7, with 8 nucleotides matching TRBD1. Per germline, CDR1 MNHEY and CDR2 SMNVEV (reference sequence). After removal of 5 bases from V and 4 bases from J, the junction contained 7 bases not matched to a gene. The CDR3 spans 14 residues. CDR3 protein: CASSIARGQYEQYF. CDR3 DNA: TGTGCCAGCAGTATAGCCAGGGGGCAATACGAGCAGTACTTC.

The V call is TRBV6-5, the J call TRBJ1-2; TRBD1 agrees at 8 bases. V shed 5 bases, J shed 4 bases, and the junction held 3 bases outside the gene matches. The CDR3 runs to 13 residues. Germline V gene sequence: CDR1 MNHEY, CDR2 SVGAGI. CDR3 residues: CASSNRGFYGYTF. The CDR3 region has the DNA TGTGCCAGCAGTAACAGGGGGTTCTATGGCTACACCTTC.

This clone was detected only a few times. V usage is TRBV6-1 and J usage is TRBJ2-5; 12 bases match TRBD2. Germline trimming cut 8 bases from V and 5 bases from J; bases unmatched to any gene: 6. Germline loops: CDR1 MNHNS, CDR2 SASEGT. This CDR3 contains 14 residues. This CDR3 reads CASEGLAGTETQYF. In nucleotides, the CDR3 is TGTGCCAGCGAAGGACTAGCGGGGACGGAGACCCAGTACTTC.

The table lists this clone with a few counts. V and J are TRBV5-1 and TRBJ1-1; 7 bases align to TRBD1. CDR1 is SGHRS, CDR2 YFSETQ, per germline. The CDR3 is 14 amino acids. Trimming took 4 bases from V and 1 from J; bases not matched to a gene: 4. This chain's CDR3 is CASSADRANTEAFF. CDR3 DNA: TGCGCCAGCAGCGCCGACAGGGCGAACACTGAAGCTTTCTTT.

This clone has only one observation. This chain connects TRBV28 to TRBJ2-1; 9 bases map to TRBD1. This CDR3 spans 14 amino acids. Trimming took 1 base from V and 7 from J; bases not matched to a gene: 2. CDR1 is MDHEN and CDR2 is SYDVKM in the germline V gene. CDR3 residues: CASSLSGTGNEQFF. CDR3 sequence (DNA): TGTGCCAGCAGTTTATCCGGGACAGGGAATGAGCAGTTCTTC.

J is TRBJ2-3 and V is TRBV5-1; D is unclear. The CDR3 covers 14 residues. V was clipped by 1 base and J by 3 bases, with 9 bases between them. The germline V gene has CDR1 SGHRS and CDR2 YFSETQ. CDR3 region: CASSLQAPTDTQYF. DNA for the CDR3: TGCGCCAGCAGCTTGCAGGCCCCTACAGATACGCAGTATTTT. Full variable domain (remainder filled in from reference TRBV5-1 and TRBJ2-3): KAGVTQTPRYLIKTRGQQVTLSCSPISGHRSVSWYQQTPGQGLQFLFEYFSETQRNKGNFPGRFSGRQFSNSRSEMNVSTLELGDSALYLCASSLQAPTDTQYFGPGTRLTVL.

The chain carries TRBV21-1 and TRBJ1-3; the table calls TRBD1, which could not be checked here. TRBV21-1 is designated a pseudogene. This CDR3 comprises 14 residues. The CDR3 is CASRGTAQGNTIYF. The CDR3 nucleotides are TGTGCCAGCAGAGGGACAGCGCAGGGAAACACCATATATTTT.

The chain joins TRBV7-2 to TRBJ1-6; the D is unclear. This CDR3 contains 14 residues. Per germline, CDR1 SGHTA and CDR2 FQGNSA. Trimming left V 1 base short and J 6 bases short, with 7 bases between. CDR3 nucleotide sequence: TGTGCCAGCAGCTTAGGGTTCGGTAATTCACCCCTCCACTTT. The encoded protein is CASSLGFGNSPLHF.

The chain is built from TRBV6-4 and TRBJ1-1, with D unclear. V lost 6 bases to trimming and J lost 5 bases, with 16 bases between them. The germline V gene encodes CDR1 MRHNA and CDR2 SNTAGT. The CDR3 has 14 residues. The chain's CDR3 is CASRRRGSETEAFF. CDR3 nucleotides: TGTGCCAGCAGACGCAGAGGTAGCGAAACTGAAGCTTTCTTT.